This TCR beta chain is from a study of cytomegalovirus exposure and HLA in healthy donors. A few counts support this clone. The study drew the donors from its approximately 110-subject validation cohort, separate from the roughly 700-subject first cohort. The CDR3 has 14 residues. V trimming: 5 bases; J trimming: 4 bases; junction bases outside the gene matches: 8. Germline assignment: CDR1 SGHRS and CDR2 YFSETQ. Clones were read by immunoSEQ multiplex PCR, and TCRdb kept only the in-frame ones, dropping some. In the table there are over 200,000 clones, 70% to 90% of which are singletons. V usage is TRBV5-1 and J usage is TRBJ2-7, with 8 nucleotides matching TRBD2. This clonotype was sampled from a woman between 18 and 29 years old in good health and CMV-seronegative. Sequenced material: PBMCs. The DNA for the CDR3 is TGCGCCAGCAGGCCCGGGACTAGTATGTACGAGCAGTACTTC. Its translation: CASRPGTSMYEQYF.